This T cell receptor (beta chain) was recovered during a study of T cells in Graves' hyperthyroidism and ophthalmopathy. The CDR3 consists of 16 residues. Germline trimming cut 1 base from V and 12 bases from J; bases unmatched to any gene: 16. CDR1 and CDR2 (germline): SGHTA, FQGNSA. Out of 8.5 to 10 ml of fresh peripheral blood came the PBMCs. Amplified regions were TCR beta CDR3 sequences from RNA transcripts. Researchers ran a first-round RT-PCR on the TCR CDR3 using the HTBI primer set. Using its own MiXCR run on the multiplex PCR reads, TCRdb lists one record per CDR3 protein. The profile shows fewer than 900,000 distinct CDR3 sequences, about 16% of them singletons.

Sequencing was performed on blood. This chain links TRBV7-2 with TRBJ2-5, with 8 bases matching TRBD2. This TCR was recovered from a man younger than 35 with Graves' hyperthyroidism. CDR3 nucleotides: TGTGCCAGCAGCTTAGGGGGGACTAGTGGCGGGAGGCTCAAGTACTTC. Protein sequence: CASSLGGTSGGRLKYF.